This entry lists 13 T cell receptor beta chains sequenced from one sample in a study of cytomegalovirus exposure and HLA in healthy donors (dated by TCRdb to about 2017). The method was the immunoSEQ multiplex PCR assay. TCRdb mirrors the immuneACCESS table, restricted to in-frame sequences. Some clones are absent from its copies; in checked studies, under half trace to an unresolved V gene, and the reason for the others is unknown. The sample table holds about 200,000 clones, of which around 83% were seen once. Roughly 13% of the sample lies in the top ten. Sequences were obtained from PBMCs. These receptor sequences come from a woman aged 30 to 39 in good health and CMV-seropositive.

CDR3 sequence reads: CASCVRGSRYEQYF. The CDR3 region has the DNA TGTGCCAGCTGCGTGAGGGGGAGTCGGTACGAGCAGTACTTC. The chain links TRBV6-1 to TRBJ2-7, with a possible D match to TRBD1 (6 bases). CDR3 length: 14 amino acids. V shed 8 bases and J shed 4 bases, with 18 bases lying between them. The germline V gene encodes CDR1 MNHNS and CDR2 SASEGT.

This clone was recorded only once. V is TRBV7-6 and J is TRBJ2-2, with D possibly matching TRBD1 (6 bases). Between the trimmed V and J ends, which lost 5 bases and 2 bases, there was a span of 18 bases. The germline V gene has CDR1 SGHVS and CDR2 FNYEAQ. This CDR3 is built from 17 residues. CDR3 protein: CASSLITPGHNTGELFF. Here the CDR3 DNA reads TGTGCCAGCAGCCTCATAACCCCGGGACACAACACCGGGGAGCTGTTTTTT.

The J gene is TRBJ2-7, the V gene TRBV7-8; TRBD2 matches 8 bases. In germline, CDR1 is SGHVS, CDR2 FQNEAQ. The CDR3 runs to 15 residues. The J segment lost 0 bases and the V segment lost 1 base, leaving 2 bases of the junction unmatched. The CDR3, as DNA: TGTGCCAGCAGCTTAGGACTAGCGAACTCCTACGAGCAGTACTTC. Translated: CASSLGLANSYEQYF. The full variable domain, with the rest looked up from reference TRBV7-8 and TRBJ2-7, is GAGVSQSPRYKVAKRGQDVALRCDPISGHVSLFWYQQALGQGPEFLTYFQNEAQLDKSGLPSDRFFAERPEGSVSTLKIQRTQQEDSAVYLCASSLGLANSYEQYFGPGTRLTVT.

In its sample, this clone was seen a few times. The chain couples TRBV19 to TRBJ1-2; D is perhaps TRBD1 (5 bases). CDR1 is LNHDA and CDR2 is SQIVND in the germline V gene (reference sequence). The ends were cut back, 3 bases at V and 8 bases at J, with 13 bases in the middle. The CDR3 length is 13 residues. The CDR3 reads CASSIQGLGGYTF. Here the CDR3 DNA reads TGTGCCAGTAGTATTCAGGGTTTGGGAGGCTACACCTTC.

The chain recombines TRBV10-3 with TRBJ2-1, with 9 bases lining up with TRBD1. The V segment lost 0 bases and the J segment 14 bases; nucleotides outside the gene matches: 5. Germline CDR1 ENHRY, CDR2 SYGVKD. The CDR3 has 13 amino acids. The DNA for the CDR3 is TGTGCCATCAGTGAGTCGTTGGGACAGGGTGAGTTCTTC. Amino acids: CAISESLGQGEFF.

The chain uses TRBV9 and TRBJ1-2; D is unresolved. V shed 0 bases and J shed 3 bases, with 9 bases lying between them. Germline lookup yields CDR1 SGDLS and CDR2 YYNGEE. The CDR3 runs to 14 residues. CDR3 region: CASSVGSGYYGYTF. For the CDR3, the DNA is TGTGCCAGCAGCGTAGGTAGCGGCTACTATGGCTACACCTTC.

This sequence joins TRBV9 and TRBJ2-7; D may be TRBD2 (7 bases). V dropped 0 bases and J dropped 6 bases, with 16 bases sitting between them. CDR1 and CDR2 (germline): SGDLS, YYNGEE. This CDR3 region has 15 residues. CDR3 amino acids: CASSVVTGGAGEQYF. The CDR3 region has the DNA TGTGCCAGCAGCGTAGTGACTGGGGGGGCTGGCGAGCAGTACTTC.

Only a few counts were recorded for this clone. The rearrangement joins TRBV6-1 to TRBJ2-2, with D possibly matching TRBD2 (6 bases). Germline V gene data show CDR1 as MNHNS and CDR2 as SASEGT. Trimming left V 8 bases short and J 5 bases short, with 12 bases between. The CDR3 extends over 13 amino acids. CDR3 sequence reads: CASSGTLTGELFF. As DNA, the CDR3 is TGTGCCAGCTCCGGGACTCTTACCGGGGAGCTGTTTTTT.

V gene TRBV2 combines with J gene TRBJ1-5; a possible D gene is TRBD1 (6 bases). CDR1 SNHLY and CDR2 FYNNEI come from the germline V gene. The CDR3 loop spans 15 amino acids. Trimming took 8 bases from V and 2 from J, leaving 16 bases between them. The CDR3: CASGREQGGNQPQHF. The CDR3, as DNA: TGTGCCAGCGGGAGGGAACAGGGAGGCAATCAGCCCCAGCATTTT. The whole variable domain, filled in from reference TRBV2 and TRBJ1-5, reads EPEVTQTPSHQVTQMGQEVILRCVPISNHLYFYWYRQILGQKVEFLVSFYNNEISEKSEIFDDQFSVERPDGSNFTLKIRSTKLEDSAMYFCASGREQGGNQPQHFGDGTRLSIL.

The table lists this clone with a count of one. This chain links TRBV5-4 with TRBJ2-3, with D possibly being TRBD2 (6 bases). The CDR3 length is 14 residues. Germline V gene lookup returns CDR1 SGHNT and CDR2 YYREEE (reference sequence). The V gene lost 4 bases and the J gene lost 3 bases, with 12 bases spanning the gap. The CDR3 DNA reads TGTGCCAGCAGCAGGAGGGTTGGAACAGATACGCAGTATTTT. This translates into CASSRRVGTDTQYF.

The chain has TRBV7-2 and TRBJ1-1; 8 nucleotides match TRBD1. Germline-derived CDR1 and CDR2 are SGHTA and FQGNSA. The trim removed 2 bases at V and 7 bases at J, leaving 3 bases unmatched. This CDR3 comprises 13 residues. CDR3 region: CASSLHGQGEAFF. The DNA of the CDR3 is TGTGCCAGCAGCTTACACGGACAGGGTGAAGCTTTCTTT.

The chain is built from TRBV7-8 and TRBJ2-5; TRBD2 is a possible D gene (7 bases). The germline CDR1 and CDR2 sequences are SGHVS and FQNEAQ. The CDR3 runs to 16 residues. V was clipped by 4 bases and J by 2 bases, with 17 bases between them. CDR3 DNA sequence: TGTGCCAGCAGCTCCCAGGGGAGCGGGATACAAGAGACCCAGTACTTC. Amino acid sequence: CASSSQGSGIQETQYF.

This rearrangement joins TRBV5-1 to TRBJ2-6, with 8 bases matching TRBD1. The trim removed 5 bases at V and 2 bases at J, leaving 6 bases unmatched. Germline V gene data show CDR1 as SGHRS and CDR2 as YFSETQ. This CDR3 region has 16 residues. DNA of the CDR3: TGCGCCAGCAGTCGGACAGGGAATGCTGGGGCCAACGTCCTGACTTTC. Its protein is CASSRTGNAGANVLTF.